What follows are 12 T cell receptor beta chains derived from one specimen sequenced in a study of T cells after yellow fever vaccination. TCRdb re-called the 5' RACE reads through MiXCR, storing one row per CDR3 protein. This sample has 250,000 to 350,000 distinct CDR3 sequences, with 6.8% found just once. The input for sequencing was PBMCs, taken about 49 days after the first yellow fever vaccination. The receptor source for this set is a young man who received the YFV17D yellow fever vaccine.

Ten or more counts support this clonotype. The chain combines TRBV4-1 with TRBJ2-7, with TRBD1 matching 10 bases. The CDR3 loop spans 15 amino acids. With V trimmed by 4 bases and J by 3 bases, 6 bases remained unmatched. Per the germline V gene, CDR1 is MGHRA and CDR2 is YSYEKL. The CDR3 region has the DNA TGCGCCAGCAGCCGCCCCGGGACAGGGGACTACGAGCAGTACTTC. Translation: CASSRPGTGDYEQYF.

This chain links TRBV5-1 with TRBJ2-7; tentative D call: TRBD1 (6 bases). The CDR3 extends over 14 amino acids. From germline, CDR1 is SGHRS and CDR2 YFSETQ. Trimming took off 2 bases at V and 3 bases at J, with 12 bases between the two ends. The CDR3 spells CASSLMTGNYEQYV. In DNA, the CDR3 is TGCGCCAGCAGCTTAATGACAGGAAACTACGAGCAGTACGTC.

This sequence joins TRBV6-2 or TRBV6-3 and TRBJ1-2, with a possible D match to TRBD1 (6 bases). V was shortened by 2 bases and J by 5 bases, with 9 bases between the two germline ends. The CDR3 contains 13 residues. CDR1 and CDR2 (germline): MNHEY, SVGEGT. CDR3 nucleotides: TGTGCCAGCAGTTACAACAGGGTATATGGCTACACCTTC. It encodes CASSYNRVYGYTF.

This chain joins TRBV29-1 and TRBJ2-1; 7 bases match TRBD1. The germline gives CDR1 SQVTM, CDR2 ANQGSEA. CDR3 size: 14 residues. V trimming: 7 bases; J trimming: 10 bases; junction bases outside the gene matches: 16. CDR3 nucleotides: TGCAGCGGGCAGACAGGGACGTCCATAACGGAGCAGTTCTTC. It translates to CSGQTGTSITEQFF.

This clonotype was counted at least ten times. V usage is TRBV10-3 and J usage is TRBJ2-3, with D perhaps matching TRBD1 (6 bases). Trimming removed 7 bases from V and 4 bases from J, with 18 bases in between. Germline assignment: CDR1 ENHRY and CDR2 SYGVKD. CDR3 length equals 15 residues. The chain's CDR3 is CAIKLGQGPADTQYF. DNA of the CDR3: TGTGCCATCAAACTTGGTCAGGGGCCCGCAGATACGCAGTATTTT.

This clonotype was observed a handful of times. The rearrangement joins TRBV19 to TRBJ1-5; tentatively, D is TRBD1 (5 bases). Looked up from germline, CDR1 is LNHDA and CDR2 is SQIVND (reference sequence). CDR3 length: 14 residues. V dropped 4 bases and J dropped 3 bases, with 10 bases sitting between them. CDR3 sequence reads: CASSKGTYNQPQHF. Here the CDR3 DNA reads TGTGCCAGTAGTAAGGGGACCTACAATCAGCCCCAGCATTTT.

This clonotype was counted ten times or more. The V gene is TRBV4-3, the J gene TRBJ2-1, with D tentatively TRBD1 or TRBD2 (6 bases each). The CDR3 is 16 amino acids. Germline V gives CDR1 LGHNA, CDR2 YSLEER. Deletions cut 5 bases from V and 9 bases from J, with 23 bases between. CDR3 sequence (DNA): TGCGCCAGCAGCTGGAGCCTAGTGACGGGGGCTGGTGAGCAGTTCTTC. This gives the protein CASSWSLVTGAGEQFF.

DNA for the CDR3: TGTGCCACCCAAGATCCGGTCCTCTCTGGGGCCAACGTCCTGACTTTC. The encoded protein is CATQDPVLSGANVLTF. The chain is built from TRBV24-1 and TRBJ2-6; unclear D gene. Trimming took 9 bases from V and 0 from J, leaving 14 bases between them. The CDR3 is 16 amino acids. Germline CDR1 reads KGHDR; CDR2 reads SFDVKD.

This chain connects TRBV15 to TRBJ1-1; no definite D call. This CDR3 has 13 residues. Trimming took off 5 bases at V and 3 bases at J, with 10 bases between the two ends. Germline V lookup: CDR1 LNHNV, CDR2 YYDKDF (reference sequence). CDR3 in amino acids: CATSRSWDTEAFF. In DNA form, the CDR3 reads TGTGCCACCAGCCGAAGCTGGGACACTGAAGCTTTCTTT.

This clonotype appeared a few times. The rearrangement links TRBV2 to TRBJ2-1; the D gene is possibly TRBD2 (6 bases). CDR1 is SNHLY, CDR2 FYNNEI, per germline. Trimming removed 3 bases at V and 4 bases at J, with 13 bases between. The CDR3 spans 15 residues. CDR3: CASSELTSPYNEQFF. The CDR3, as DNA: TGTGCCAGCAGTGAGTTAACTAGCCCGTACAATGAGCAGTTCTTC.

This clonotype was seen more than once but under ten times. The rearrangement uses TRBV18 and TRBJ2-3, with D unresolved. Germline CDR1 and CDR2: KGHSH and LQKENI. The germline V and J ends were trimmed by 4 bases and 4 bases, with 12 bases remaining between them. The length of the CDR3 is 14 residues. The CDR3 reads CASSLYFRSDTQYF. The CDR3 region has the DNA TGTGCCAGCTCACTATACTTCAGATCAGATACGCAGTATTTT.

This clonotype was found many times. The rearrangement joins TRBV5-1 to TRBJ2-1; TRBD2 agrees at 7 bases. With V trimmed by 1 base and J by 4 bases, 8 bases remained unmatched. Germline CDR1 reads SGHRS; CDR2 reads YFSETQ. The CDR3 is 16 amino acids. The CDR3 coding sequence is TGCGCCAGCAGCTTGTTTTCGCGGGGGTCATACAATGAGCAGTTCTTC. This encodes CASSLFSRGSYNEQFF.